The source of this TCR beta chain is a study of blood T cell repertoires in COVID-19. This clone has only one observation. Assay: immunoSEQ multiplex PCR; the TCRdb copy retains only in-frame clones and omits some. The table has more than 150,000 clones, roughly nine tenths seen once. This CDR3 is 13 amino acids long. Germline trimming cut 4 bases from V and 6 bases from J; bases unmatched to any gene: 3. Germline CDR1 SGHRS, CDR2 YFSETQ. J is TRBJ2-7 and V is TRBV5-1; 11 positions match TRBD1. Source material: peripheral blood. This clonotype originated in a man between 65 and 85 years old with active or convalescent COVID-19. The CDR3 DNA sequence: TGCGCCAGCAGCCCGGGACAGGGGGGCGAGCAGTACTTC. Translating it yields CASSPGQGGEQYF.